This T cell receptor (beta chain) was recorded in a study of shared clonotypes between healthy human individuals. Turning to the study itself: The study used three CD4 naive, three CD4 memory, two CD8 naive and one CD8 memory plate per donor. General study findings and limits: Shared clonotypes across all four donors exceeded non-shared ones in generation probability.

Naive CD8 populations comprised CD45RO-negative cells positively selected for CCR7, excluding terminally differentiated effector memory CD45RA+ cells. Donors were healthy HIV-negative adults without recent acute infections or vaccinations. The CDR3 consists of 14 residues. Germline loops: CDR1 SGHRS, CDR2 YFSETQ. V lost 0 bases and J lost 9, with 15 bases in between. The protocol was immunoSEQ multiplex PCR, while the TCRdb copy is restricted to in-frame clones and leaves out a portion. The data hold millions of clones, with about 92% observed a single time. About this clone itself: Antigen unknown.

The source is a man aged 18 to 30 in good health. Some clones in this sample may be carry-over from other donors' samples. Material: naive CD8+ T cells from PBMCs. This chain connects TRBV5-1 to TRBJ2-5, with D perhaps matching TRBD2 (6 bases). The CDR3 sequence is CASSLGRGVRPQYF. The DNA for the CDR3 is TGCGCCAGCAGCTTGGGGCGGGGAGTAAGGCCCCAGTACTTC. The full variable domain, its missing parts supplied by reference TRBV5-1 and TRBJ2-5, is KAGVTQTPRYLIKTRGQQVTLSCSPISGHRSVSWYQQTPGQGLQFLFEYFSETQRNKGNFPGRFSGRQFSNSRSEMNVSTLELGDSALYLCASSLGRGVRPQYFGPGTRLLVL.